Listed here are 30 T cell receptor beta chains from one sample, sequenced in a study of blood T cell repertoires in COVID-19. Measured with immunoSEQ multiplex PCR; TCRdb has only the in-frame clones, and not every one. The sample shows 250,000 to 300,000 clones, roughly 91% of them seen only once. Sequences were obtained from PBMCs or T cells enriched from blood (not recorded which). These receptor sequences come from a woman in her sixties in a cohort exposed to, infected with or recovered from COVID-19 (not recorded which).

The rearrangement joins TRBV18 to TRBJ2-5; 9 bases map to TRBD2. Germline V lookup: CDR1 KGHSH, CDR2 LQKENI. V lost 2 bases, J lost 3 bases, and 4 bases stayed unmatched. The CDR3 contains 15 residues. In DNA form, the CDR3 reads TGTGCCAGCTCACCATCAGCGGGAGGAGAAGAGACCCAGTACTTC. Residues: CASSPSAGGEETQYF.

The genes are TRBV18 and TRBJ2-7; 7 positions agree with TRBD1. CDR1 KGHSH and CDR2 LQKENI come from the germline V gene. The CDR3 consists of 14 residues. The V gene end was trimmed by 2 bases and the J gene end by 6 bases; junction bases not matched to a gene: 7. The CDR3 sequence is CASSPGGQKSEQYF. Written as DNA, the CDR3 is TGTGCCAGCTCACCAGGGGGACAGAAATCCGAGCAGTACTTC.

The chain carries TRBV29-1 and TRBJ1-4; 7 bases align to TRBD1. This CDR3 has 13 residues. Looked up from germline, CDR1 is SQVTM and CDR2 is ANQGSEA. Trimming took 7 bases from V and 5 from J; bases not matched to a gene: 7. The chain's CDR3 is CSARSGQNEKLFF. The CDR3 bases are TGCAGCGCCCGATCGGGACAGAATGAAAAACTGTTTTTT. Drawing the rest from reference TRBV29-1 and TRBJ1-4, the complete variable domain is SAVISQKPSRDICQRGTSLTIQCQVDSQVTMMFWYRQQPGQSLTLIATANQGSEATYESGFVIDKFPISRPNLTFSTLTVSNMSPEDSSIYLCSARSGQNEKLFFGSGTQLSVL.

The chain employs TRBV19 and TRBJ1-5, with unresolved D. There are 13 residues in the CDR3. The germline V gene has CDR1 LNHDA and CDR2 SQIVND (reference sequence). The V end was cut by 5 bases, the J end by 3 bases, with 8 bases between. CDR3 sequence: CASSERVNQPQHF. The DNA for the CDR3 is TGTGCCAGTAGTGAGCGCGTCAATCAGCCCCAGCATTTT.

The chain couples TRBV7-2 to TRBJ1-2; tentative D call: TRBD1 (5 bases). This CDR3 region has 14 residues. Germline V gene data show CDR1 as SGHTA and CDR2 as FQGNSA. V was shortened by 5 bases and J by 5 bases, with 15 bases between the two germline ends. This chain's CDR3 is CASSLSGGLYGYTF. Written as DNA, the CDR3 is TGTGCCAGCAGCCTCAGCGGGGGATTATATGGCTACACCTTC.

The chain employs TRBV7-3 and TRBJ2-2; D ambiguous. Germline loops: CDR1 SGHTA, CDR2 FQGTGA. V dropped 0 bases and J dropped 6 bases, with 8 bases sitting between them. The CDR3 runs 14 residues. The CDR3 is CASSLTLQSGELFF. The DNA for the CDR3 is TGTGCCAGCAGCTTAACGTTACAGTCCGGGGAGCTGTTTTTT.

The chain links TRBV11-2 to TRBJ2-1, with TRBD2 matching 9 bases. The CDR3 contains 16 residues. With V trimmed by 1 base and J by 4 bases, 5 bases remained unmatched. CDR1 is SGHAT and CDR2 is FQNNGV in the germline V gene. The CDR3 here is CASSLGAGGDYNEQFF. Here the CDR3 DNA reads TGTGCCAGCAGCTTAGGGGCGGGAGGGGATTACAATGAGCAGTTCTTC.

This clone was found once. V and J are TRBV23-1 and TRBJ2-1; D not resolved. TRBV23-1 is an ORF for which the function is uncertain. The CDR3 contains 14 residues. V lost 4 bases and J 5 bases, leaving 12 bases between the germline ends. The CDR3 is CASSRWLSHNEQFF. For the CDR3, the DNA is TGCGCCAGCAGTCGGTGGCTTTCCCACAATGAGCAGTTCTTC.

The chain joins TRBV5-6 to TRBJ2-7; D possibly corresponds to TRBD1 (6 bases). Trimming removed 4 bases at V and 4 bases at J, with 9 bases between. The germline gives CDR1 SGHDT, CDR2 YYEEEE. This CDR3 region has 12 residues. The CDR3 nucleotides read TGTGCCAGCAGCATTGACAGGTACGAGCAGTACTTC. Translated, it gives CASSIDRYEQYF.

This chain's CDR3 is CASSRQGGTEAFF. As DNA, the CDR3 is TGTGCCAGCTCAAGACAGGGGGGGACTGAAGCTTTCTTT. V and J are TRBV18 and TRBJ1-1, with TRBD1 identical over 9 bases. There are 13 residues in the CDR3. The germline V gene has CDR1 KGHSH and CDR2 LQKENI. V lost 5 bases to trimming and J lost 5 bases; unmatched junction nucleotides: 3.

V usage is TRBV7-2 and J usage is TRBJ2-7; a weak D match, TRBD1 (6 bases). Germline CDR1 is SGHTA and CDR2 is FQGNSA. Trimming pared 5 bases from V and 0 bases from J, leaving 8 bases between. There are 13 residues in the CDR3. The CDR3 sequence is CASSEGDSYEQYF. For the CDR3, the DNA is TGTGCCAGCAGCGAGGGGGACTCCTACGAGCAGTACTTC.

This clone was observed once. Here the CDR3 reads CASSRDRFGANVLTF. As DNA, the CDR3 is TGTGCCAGTAGTAGGGACAGGTTCGGGGCCAACGTCCTGACTTTC. This chain links TRBV19 with TRBJ2-6, with 8 bases matching TRBD1. Per germline, CDR1 LNHDA and CDR2 SQIVND (reference sequence). This CDR3 has 15 residues. Trimming at V came to 4 bases and at J to 4 bases, leaving 3 bases not matched to a gene.

This rearrangement joins TRBV2 to TRBJ2-7, with D possibly being TRBD2 (6 bases). This CDR3 is built from 10 residues. Germline V CDR1 and CDR2: SNHLY, FYNNEI. V was trimmed by 9 bases and J by 7 bases, leaving 10 bases between them. The chain's CDR3 is CASNGGEQYF. The CDR3 nucleotides are TGTGCCAGTAATGGGGGGGAGCAGTACTTC.

The rearrangement joins TRBV27 to TRBJ1-5, with D perhaps TRBD1 (5 bases). The V gene lost 5 bases and the J gene lost 9 bases, with 17 bases spanning the gap. In germline, CDR1 is MNHEY, CDR2 SMNVEV (reference sequence). The CDR3 is 14 amino acids. The CDR3 is CASSPRGGGTPQHF. CDR3 bases: TGTGCCAGCAGTCCCCGCGGGGGGGGTACGCCCCAGCATTTT.

The chain joins TRBV24-1 to TRBJ2-7; 10 nucleotides agree with TRBD1. The CDR3 loop spans 20 amino acids. Trimming took 0 bases from V and 4 from J; bases not matched to a gene: 17. CDR1 KGHDR and CDR2 SFDVKD come from the germline V gene. The CDR3 sequence: CATSDLRPLPQTGGGYEQYF. The CDR3 DNA reads TGTGCCACCAGTGATTTGCGGCCCCTCCCACAGACAGGGGGCGGGTACGAGCAGTACTTC.

This chain connects TRBV4-1 to TRBJ1-5; 8 bases map to TRBD1. The germline V gene encodes CDR1 MGHRA and CDR2 YSYEKL. Trimming cost V 0 bases and J 7 bases; bases outside gene matches: 5. CDR3 length equals 15 residues. CDR3 DNA: TGCGCCAGCAGCCAAGAGGCAGGGGGCGCGCAGCCCCAGCATTTT. It specifies CASSQEAGGAQPQHF.

J is TRBJ1-2 and V is TRBV7-8; no definite D call. The CDR3 runs to 15 residues. V was clipped by 5 bases and J by 4 bases, with 17 bases between them. The germline CDR1 and CDR2 sequences are SGHVS and FQNEAQ. CDR3 coding DNA: TGTGCCAGCAGCCCTACGAGACGGGAAATCTATGGCTACACCTTC. It specifies CASSPTRREIYGYTF.

The J gene is TRBJ2-1, the V gene TRBV5-1, with 7 bases aligning to TRBD1. The V segment lost 0 bases and the J segment 16 bases; nucleotides outside the gene matches: 7. This CDR3 comprises 12 residues. Germline CDR1 and CDR2: SGHRS and YFSETQ. The CDR3 coding sequence is TGCGCCAGCAGCTTGGACCGGGACAGCCACTTCTTC. Protein: CASSLDRDSHFF. Combining the CDR3 with reference TRBV5-1 and TRBJ2-1 gives the whole variable domain KAGVTQTPRYLIKTRGQQVTLSCSPISGHRSVSWYQQTPGQGLQFLFEYFSETQRNKGNFPGRFSGRQFSNSRSEMNVSTLELGDSALYLCASSLDRDSHFFGPGTRLTVL.

This sequence joins TRBV5-1 and TRBJ1-5, with D unclear. The CDR3 spans 15 residues. V was trimmed by 1 base and J by 6 bases, leaving 14 bases between them. The germline V gene encodes CDR1 SGHRS and CDR2 YFSETQ. The CDR3: CASSLSPGSGQPQHF. The CDR3 nucleotides read TGCGCCAGCAGCTTGAGTCCGGGGAGCGGTCAGCCCCAGCATTTT. The full variable domain, rest sourced from reference TRBV5-1 and TRBJ1-5, is KAGVTQTPRYLIKTRGQQVTLSCSPISGHRSVSWYQQTPGQGLQFLFEYFSETQRNKGNFPGRFSGRQFSNSRSEMNVSTLELGDSALYLCASSLSPGSGQPQHFGDGTRLSIL.

The count of this clone is one. This sequence joins TRBV7-3 and TRBJ2-3, with a possible D match to TRBD2 (5 bases). Germline lookup yields CDR1 SGHTA and CDR2 FQGTGA. Trimming shortened V by 4 bases and J by 8 bases, and 13 bases separated the two germline ends. The CDR3 has 13 amino acids. Here the CDR3 reads CASSSTPGGTQYF. CDR3 in DNA: TGTGCCAGCAGCTCCACCCCAGGAGGTACGCAGTATTTT.

The chain links TRBV7-3 to TRBJ2-3; TRBD1 aligns across 8 bases. The CDR3 length is 15 residues. Germline V gene sequence: CDR1 SGHTA, CDR2 FQGTGA. Losses at the gene ends were 1 base for V and 6 bases for J; bases not matched to a gene: 6. CDR3 sequence: CASSLRTGKIDTQYF. As DNA, the CDR3 is TGTGCCAGCAGCTTAAGGACAGGGAAGATTGATACGCAGTATTTT. The full variable domain, in which reference TRBV7-3 and TRBJ2-3 provide the parts outside the CDR3, is GAGVSQTPSNKVTEKGKYVELRCDPISGHTALYWYRQSLGQGPEFLIYFQGTGAADDSGLPNDRFFAVRPEGSVSTLKIQRTERGDSAVYLCASSLRTGKIDTQYFGPGTRLTVL.

The chain is built from TRBV28 and TRBJ1-6; 7 nucleotides match TRBD1. V lost 6 bases to trimming and J lost 9 bases; unmatched junction nucleotides: 2. Germline-derived CDR1 and CDR2 are MDHEN and SYDVKM. This CDR3 region has 12 residues. CDR3 sequence (DNA): TGTGCCAGCAGGGACAGGATTTCACCCCTCCACTTT. It translates to CASRDRISPLHF.

Concerning this clone: Relative to the germline gene, one junction end is altered; a read error may explain this. The chain couples TRBV12-3 or TRBV12-4 to TRBJ1-1; D unresolved. This CDR3 spans 13 amino acids. CDR3 bases: TGTGCCAGCATTTTACGGGAGAACACTGAAGCTTTCTTT. It translates to CASILRENTEAFF.

The rearrangement joins TRBV19 to TRBJ2-7; D is possibly TRBD2 (6 bases). This CDR3 comprises 15 residues. Between the trimmed V and J ends, which lost 0 bases and 5 bases, there was a span of 14 bases. Germline V lookup: CDR1 LNHDA, CDR2 SQIVND (reference sequence). CDR3 sequence: CASSIDLNRRDEQYF. The CDR3 DNA reads as TGTGCCAGTAGTATAGATCTAAACAGGAGGGACGAGCAGTACTTC. The full variable domain, with the rest looked up from reference TRBV19 and TRBJ2-7, is DGGITQSPKYLFRKEGQNVTLSCEQNLNHDAMYWYRQDPGQGLRLIYYSQIVNDFQKGDIAEGYSVSREKKESFPLTVTSAQKNPTAFYLCASSIDLNRRDEQYFGPGTRLTVT.

The chain links TRBV19 to TRBJ1-4; no clear D gene. This CDR3 has 16 amino acids. Trimming took 2 bases from V and 4 from J, leaving 14 bases between them. The germline V gene has CDR1 LNHDA and CDR2 SQIVND (reference sequence). The chain's CDR3 is CASSITPRVYNEKLFF. The CDR3 coding sequence is TGTGCCAGTAGTATAACGCCTCGGGTCTATAATGAAAAACTGTTTTTT.

The chain links TRBV2 to TRBJ2-1; TRBD2 agrees at 7 bases. J was trimmed by 10 bases and V by 3 bases; bases with no gene match: 21. The germline gives CDR1 SNHLY, CDR2 FYNNEI. CDR3 length: 18 residues. DNA for the CDR3: TGTGCCAGCAGTGAGAGACTAGCCCCTCCCGGGAATAGCGGGGAGCAGTTCTTC. Its translation is CASSERLAPPGNSGEQFF.

The chain is built from TRBV19 and TRBJ1-5; 9 nucleotides match TRBD1. Germline V gene data show CDR1 as LNHDA and CDR2 as SQIVND (reference sequence). The CDR3 contains 15 residues. Trimming removed 6 bases from V and 5 bases from J; junction bases left unmatched: 8. The CDR3 spells CASRNRQGEDQPQHF. CDR3 nucleotide sequence: TGTGCCAGTAGGAATCGACAGGGGGAGGATCAGCCCCAGCATTTT.

The chain recombines TRBV2 with TRBJ1-6, with D possibly TRBD1 on 6 matching bases. V lost 3 bases and J lost 5, with 14 bases in between. Germline loops: CDR1 SNHLY, CDR2 FYNNEI. The CDR3 length is 16 residues. The CDR3 here is CASSDPGDSDNSPLHF. CDR3 coding DNA: TGTGCCAGCAGTGATCCAGGGGATTCAGATAATTCACCCCTCCACTTT.

Comments on this clone: This same CDR3 is encoded by further DNA sequences in the sample. The chain uses TRBV5-1 and TRBJ2-2, with 8 bases identical to TRBD1. Germline CDR1 reads SGHRS; CDR2 reads YFSETQ. CDR3 length: 15 amino acids. V was pared by 5 bases and J by 0 bases, with 3 bases of the junction left unmatched. The CDR3 region has the DNA TGCGCCAGCAGTCCAGGGGGCACGAACACCGGGGAGCTGTTTTTT. Its protein is CASSPGGTNTGELFF.

The chain employs TRBV15 and TRBJ2-3, with TRBD2 matching 8 bases. J was trimmed by 10 bases and V by 0 bases; bases with no gene match: 6. The CDR3 has 14 amino acids. In germline, CDR1 is LNHNV, CDR2 YYDKDF (reference sequence). CDR3 sequence reads: CATSREARAGAQYF. CDR3 bases: TGTGCCACCAGCAGAGAGGCTAGAGCGGGGGCGCAGTATTTT. The whole variable domain, filled in from reference TRBV15 and TRBJ2-3, reads DAMVIQNPRYQVTQFGKPVTLSCSQTLNHNVMYWYQQKSSQAPKLLFHYYDKDFNNEADTPDNFQSRRPNTSFCFLDIRSPGLGDTAMYLCATSREARAGAQYFGPGTRLTVL.